Below are 30 T cell receptor beta chains sequenced from a single sample in a study of Ad26.COV2.S vaccination and SARS-CoV-2 variants. Assay used: immunoSEQ multiplex PCR; TCRdb lists only in-frame clones, some missing. This table has approximately 480,000 clones, around 88% appearing once. Specified treatment: roughly 20 received Ad26.COV2.S at low or high dose, single or two shots; about 5 received placebo; per-sample allocation not given. The samples date from day 63 after the first vaccine or placebo injection. Material: peripheral blood, obtained in a trial of Ad26.COV2.S vaccine versus placebo. The source of these receptors is a person aged 18 to 59 who received the Ad26.COV2.S COVID-19 vaccine or a placebo.

The rearrangement links TRBV5-1 to TRBJ2-1; D gene unclear. Per germline, CDR1 SGHRS and CDR2 YFSETQ. V was trimmed by 2 bases and J by 0 bases, leaving 9 bases between them. This CDR3 has 15 amino acids. The DNA for the CDR3 is TGCGCCAGCAGCTTTAGAAGGAGCTCCTACAATGAGCAGTTCTTC. Protein product: CASSFRRSSYNEQFF.

The rearrangement joins TRBV5-4 to TRBJ2-1, with 7 positions matching TRBD2. With 0 bases clipped from V and 4 bases from J, the junction kept 4 bases outside the gene matches. This CDR3 contains 15 residues. Germline V gene sequence: CDR1 SGHNT, CDR2 YYREEE (reference sequence). The CDR3 nucleotides are TGTGCCAGCAGCTTGGTGGGAGGGCCATACAATGAGCAGTTCTTC. It specifies CASSLVGGPYNEQFF.

This clone appeared a single time. The genes are TRBV5-1 and TRBJ2-3, with D perhaps assigned TRBD1 or TRBD2 (5 bases each). V shed 1 base and J shed 6 bases, with 15 bases lying between them. The CDR3 loop spans 15 amino acids. Germline V gene sequence: CDR1 SGHRS, CDR2 YFSETQ. The CDR3 nucleotides are TGCGCCAGCAGCTTGAGAGGGACCCATCTTGATACGCAGTATTTT. This encodes CASSLRGTHLDTQYF.

This clone turned up a few times. As DNA, the CDR3 is TGTGCCAGCAGCTTGACAGGGCGGGCCCCCTACGAGCAGTACTTC. Protein sequence: CASSLTGRAPYEQYF. This chain uses TRBV5-6 with TRBJ2-7; perhaps TRBD1 as D (6 bases). V was clipped by 1 base and J by 2 bases, with 13 bases between them. The CDR3 spans 15 residues. Germline lookup yields CDR1 SGHDT and CDR2 YYEEEE. Variable domain in full (rest from reference TRBV5-6 and TRBJ2-7): DAGVTQSPTHLIKTRGQQVTLRCSPKSGHDTVSWYQQALGQGPQFIFQYYEEEERQRGNFPDRFSGHQFPNYSSELNVNALLLGDSALYLCASSLTGRAPYEQYFGPGTRLTVT.

V is TRBV14 and J is TRBJ2-1; D not resolved. The V and J ends lost 0 bases and 6 bases respectively, with 9 bases between them. CDR1 SGHDN and CDR2 FVKESK come from the germline V gene. The CDR3 extends over 14 amino acids. The CDR3 spells CASSQDLGGNEQFF. DNA of the CDR3: TGTGCCAGCAGCCAAGATCTTGGCGGCAATGAGCAGTTCTTC.

The V call is TRBV27, the J call TRBJ2-7, with 8 bases fitting TRBD2. Losses at the gene ends were 7 bases for V and 4 bases for J; bases not matched to a gene: 9. CDR1 and CDR2 (germline): MNHEY, SMNVEV (reference sequence). The CDR3 covers 14 residues. CDR3 nucleotides: TGTGCCAGCAAGGGAAGCGGGAGATGGTACGAGCAGTACTTC. It specifies CASKGSGRWYEQYF.

This chain joins TRBV12-5 and TRBJ1-6; unclear D gene. Germline CDR1 is LGHNT and CDR2 is FRNRAP. V dropped 1 base and J dropped 6 bases, with 4 bases sitting between them. There are 13 residues in the CDR3. CDR3: CASGLDSNSPLHF. CDR3 in DNA: TGTGCTAGTGGTTTGGACAGTAATTCACCCCTCCACTTT.

The chain has TRBV3-1 (or the pseudogene TRBV3-2) and TRBJ1-1; 8 bases are a match to TRBD1. Germline values: CDR1 LGHDT, CDR2 YNNKEL (reference sequence). The CDR3 sequence is 13 residues long. Trimming removed 8 bases from V and 6 bases from J; junction bases left unmatched: 8. CDR3 protein: CASSGDRGPEAFF. The DNA of the CDR3 is TGTGCCAGCTCGGGTGACAGGGGCCCTGAAGCTTTCTTT.

This sequence joins TRBV4-1 and TRBJ1-3; no definite D call. This CDR3 spans 14 amino acids. Trimming shortened V by 4 bases and J by 4 bases, and 11 bases separated the two germline ends. Germline values: CDR1 MGHRA, CDR2 YSYEKL. The DNA for the CDR3 is TGCGCCAGCAGCCGCCTCGAGGCCGGAAACACCATATATTTT. This codes for CASSRLEAGNTIYF.

The chain couples TRBV18 to TRBJ2-1, with 11 bases identical to TRBD1. This CDR3 spans 16 amino acids. Trimming at V came to 1 base and at J to 3 bases, leaving 2 bases not matched to a gene. Per germline, CDR1 KGHSH and CDR2 LQKENI. The CDR3 region has the DNA TGTGCCAGCTCACCACGGGACAGGGGGTTCTACAATGAGCAGTTCTTC. This codes for CASSPRDRGFYNEQFF. Filled out from reference TRBV18 and TRBJ2-1, the complete variable domain reads NAGVMQNPRHLVRRRGQEARLRCSPMKGHSHVYWYRQLPEEGLKFMVYLQKENIIDESGMPKERFSAEFPKEGPSILRIQQVVRGDSAAYFCASSPRDRGFYNEQFFGPGTRLTVL.

The chain recombines TRBV19 with TRBJ2-1; D might be TRBD2 (6 bases). CDR3 length equals 14 residues. In germline, CDR1 is LNHDA, CDR2 SQIVND (reference sequence). V lost 4 bases and J 8 bases, leaving 15 bases between the germline ends. The CDR3 region is CASSRPRTTDEQFF. The CDR3 bases are TGTGCCAGTAGTAGGCCCAGGACTACGGATGAGCAGTTCTTC.

This clone was detected once. The chain employs TRBV19 and TRBJ1-3, with 7 bases that match TRBD1. This CDR3 region has 16 residues. Looked up from germline, CDR1 is LNHDA and CDR2 is SQIVND (reference sequence). V dropped 7 bases and J dropped 5; count of bases not matched to a gene: 14. As DNA, the CDR3 is TGTGCCAGTATCCCCGACAGGGTGAAGCAGAGAAACACCATATATTTT. This translates into CASIPDRVKQRNTIYF.

CDR3 protein: CASRQDLTNEKLFF. The CDR3, as DNA: TGCGCCAGCAGGCAAGACCTAACTAATGAAAAACTGTTTTTT. The rearrangement uses TRBV5-1 and TRBJ1-4; D is unresolved. Trimming removed 5 bases at V and 1 base at J, with 9 bases between. CDR1 and CDR2 from the germline V gene are SGHRS and YFSETQ. There are 14 residues in the CDR3.

This clone was counted a few times. V gene TRBV19 combines with J gene TRBJ1-1; D gene uncertain. Germline V lookup: CDR1 LNHDA, CDR2 SQIVND (reference sequence). The CDR3 runs to 13 residues. V lost 7 bases, J lost 5 bases, and 14 bases lay in between. CDR3: CASIPIGRTEAFF. The CDR3 DNA is TGTGCCAGTATCCCGATCGGACGTACTGAAGCTTTCTTT.

V gene TRBV5-1 combines with J gene TRBJ1-1; D unresolved. This CDR3 is built from 13 residues. In germline, CDR1 is SGHRS, CDR2 YFSETQ. The V gene lost 5 bases and the J gene lost 3 bases, with 11 bases spanning the gap. The CDR3 DNA follows: TGCGCCAGCAGTTCGGTCGGGGACACTGAAGCTTTCTTT. Residues: CASSSVGDTEAFF.

The V gene is TRBV4-3, the J gene TRBJ1-4; D gene uncertain. V was trimmed by 0 bases and J by 5 bases, leaving 16 bases between them. The germline V gene has CDR1 LGHNA and CDR2 YSLEER. This CDR3 is 17 amino acids long. The CDR3 loop is CASSQDPHLSPNEKLFF. In DNA, the CDR3 is TGCGCCAGCAGCCAAGACCCACATCTGTCTCCAAATGAAAAACTGTTTTTT.

The chain has TRBV28 and TRBJ1-1, with D uncertain. Germline-derived CDR1 and CDR2 are MDHEN and SYDVKM. V was clipped by 3 bases and J by 10 bases, with 12 bases between them. The CDR3 extends over 12 amino acids. CDR3 sequence (DNA): TGTGCCAGCAGTTTGTTAGCCAACCCAGCTTTCTTT. It is translated as CASSLLANPAFF.

The J gene is TRBJ2-1, the V gene TRBV15, with 11 bases lining up with TRBD2. The CDR3 is 17 amino acids. Germline CDR1 and CDR2: LNHNV and YYDKDF (reference sequence). V lost 8 bases, J lost 7 bases, and 16 bases stayed unmatched. The CDR3, as DNA: TGTGCCACCCAGAATAGGGGTGGGCTAGCGGGAGGAAATGAGCAGTTCTTC. Its translation is CATQNRGGLAGGNEQFF.

This chain connects TRBV6-2 or TRBV6-3 to TRBJ2-4; TRBD1 matches at 8 bases. In germline, CDR1 is MNHEY, CDR2 SVGEGT. The V and J ends lost 6 bases and 13 bases, in that order; junction bases with no gene match: 11. CDR3 length: 13 amino acids. The CDR3 here is CASSLDLGQEQYF. CDR3 DNA: TGTGCCAGCAGCCTCGACCTGGGACAGGAACAGTACTTC.

In regard to this clone: In the same sample, other DNA sequences code for this CDR3. J is TRBJ1-5 and V is TRBV7-8; D unclear. V lost 0 bases and J lost 2, with 8 bases in between. The CDR3 runs to 15 residues. Germline CDR1 is SGHVS and CDR2 is FQNEAQ. CDR3 region: CASSLARFGNQPQHF. Written as DNA, the CDR3 is TGTGCCAGCAGCTTAGCCAGGTTCGGCAATCAGCCCCAGCATTTT.

Concerning this clone itself: The same CDR3 also results from other DNA sequences found in this sample. The V call is TRBV6-2 or TRBV6-3, the J call TRBJ2-7, with D unclear. This CDR3 has 11 residues. Deletions cut 4 bases from V and 3 bases from J, with 4 bases between. Germline V gives CDR1 MNHEY, CDR2 SVGEGT. The CDR3 loop is CASSSLYEQYF. For the CDR3, the DNA is TGTGCCAGCAGTTCCCTCTACGAGCAGTACTTC.

Remarks on this clone: A read error is possible here, since a much larger clone lies one base away. The CDR3 here is CASSLGNSPLHF. CDR3 bases: TGTGCCAGCAGCCTAGGAAATTCACCCCTCCACTTT. The chain links TRBV7-8 to TRBJ1-6; D is uncertain. Germline V gives CDR1 SGHVS, CDR2 FQNEAQ. Trimming cost V 5 bases and J 7 bases, with 6 bases left between them. This CDR3 contains 12 residues. Drawing the rest from reference TRBV7-8 and TRBJ1-6, the complete variable domain is GAGVSQSPRYKVAKRGQDVALRCDPISGHVSLFWYQQALGQGPEFLTYFQNEAQLDKSGLPSDRFFAERPEGSVSTLKIQRTQQEDSAVYLCASSLGNSPLHFGNGTRLTVT.

This chain connects TRBV5-1 to TRBJ2-2; 10 bases fit TRBD2. The CDR3 is made up of 16 amino acids. Germline V CDR1 and CDR2: SGHRS, YFSETQ. V was clipped by 2 bases and J by 6 bases; unmatched bases: 7. DNA of the CDR3: TGCGCCAGCAGCTTAGTAGCGGGAGGTTTTTCCGGGGAGCTGTTTTTT. This sequence encodes CASSLVAGGFSGELFF.

This chain uses TRBV6-1 with TRBJ1-5, with a weak D call TRBD1 (6 bases). The CDR3 consists of 15 residues. Germline V lookup: CDR1 MNHNS, CDR2 SASEGT. Trimming took off 3 bases at V and 2 bases at J, with 11 bases between the two ends. The CDR3: CASSERGAGNQPQHF. The CDR3 DNA is TGTGCCAGCAGTGAGAGGGGGGCAGGCAATCAGCCCCAGCATTTT.

The chain is built from TRBV24-1 and TRBJ2-3; D possibly uses TRBD1 or TRBD2 (5 bases each). The germline V gene has CDR1 KGHDR and CDR2 SFDVKD. V lost 5 bases and J lost 8, with 19 bases in between. CDR3 size: 15 residues. CDR3 coding DNA: TGTGCCACCAGTGTTGACAGTCCCGGGGCTGGTACGCAGTATTTT. This codes for CATSVDSPGAGTQYF.

This clone was counted at least ten times. Other nucleotide sequences in the sample specify the same CDR3. This chain joins TRBV27 and TRBJ1-2, with a possible D match to TRBD1 (5 bases). Germline CDR1 reads MNHEY; CDR2 reads SMNVEV (reference sequence). The CDR3 consists of 14 residues. Trimming shortened V by 2 bases and J by 1 base, and 8 bases separated the two germline ends. The CDR3 DNA reads as TGTGCCAGCAGTTTACAGGGTGGTAACTATGGCTACACCTTC. Its translation: CASSLQGGNYGYTF.

The chain uses TRBV27 and TRBJ2-7; weak D call: TRBD2 (5 bases). The V end was cut by 5 bases, the J end by 7 bases, with 21 bases between. CDR3 length: 15 residues. Per germline, CDR1 MNHEY and CDR2 SMNVEV (reference sequence). CDR3 sequence reads: CASSPNSGISEEQYF. CDR3 coding DNA: TGTGCCAGCAGTCCGAACTCCGGGATATCGGAGGAGCAGTACTTC.

The chain couples TRBV7-2 to TRBJ2-5, with D perhaps TRBD2 (5 bases). CDR3 length equals 15 residues. V lost 3 bases to trimming and J lost 2 bases, with 13 bases between them. Per germline, CDR1 SGHTA and CDR2 FQGNSA. CDR3: CASSFLGSLQETQYF. DNA of the CDR3: TGTGCCAGCAGCTTTTTGGGGAGCTTGCAAGAGACCCAGTACTTC.

The chain has TRBV6-6 and TRBJ2-3; 9 bases are a match to TRBD2. CDR1 MNHNY and CDR2 SVGAGI come from the germline V gene (reference sequence). The CDR3 extends over 15 amino acids. V was clipped by 6 bases and J by 5 bases; unmatched bases: 9. The CDR3 DNA follows: TGTGCCAGCAGGATAGCGGGAGTGGTTGAAGATACGCAGTATTTT. It specifies CASRIAGVVEDTQYF.

The CDR3 DNA reads TGTGCCAGTAGACCAAATGGTGGGGGGGGCCCCACGCAGTATTTT. It encodes CASRPNGGGGPTQYF. V is TRBV27 and J is TRBJ2-3; D perhaps matches TRBD2 (7 bases). The CDR3 length is 15 residues. Germline CDR1 MNHEY, CDR2 SMNVEV (reference sequence). V was trimmed by 9 bases and J by 9 bases, leaving 25 bases between them.